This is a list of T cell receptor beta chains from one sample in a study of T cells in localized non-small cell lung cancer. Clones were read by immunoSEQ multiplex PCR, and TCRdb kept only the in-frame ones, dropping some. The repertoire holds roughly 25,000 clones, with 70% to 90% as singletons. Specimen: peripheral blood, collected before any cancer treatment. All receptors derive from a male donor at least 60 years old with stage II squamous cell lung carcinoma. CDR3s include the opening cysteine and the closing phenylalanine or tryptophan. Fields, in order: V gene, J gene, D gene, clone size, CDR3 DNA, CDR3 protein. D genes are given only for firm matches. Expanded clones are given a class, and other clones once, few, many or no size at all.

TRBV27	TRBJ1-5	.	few	TGTGCCAGCAGTTTGGGGGTGGATCGGCCCCAGCATTTT	CASSLGVDRPQHF
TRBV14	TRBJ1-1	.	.	TGTGCCAGCAGCCAAGACACGCTTTGGGGGGGGAACACTGAAGCTTTCTTT	CASSQDTLWGGNTEAFF
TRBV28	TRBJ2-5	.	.	TGTGCCAGCAGGGAGAGTGAGACCCAGTACTTC	CASRESETQYF
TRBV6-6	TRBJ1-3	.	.	TGTGCCAGCATGGTCGGAAACACCATATATTTT	CASMVGNTIYF
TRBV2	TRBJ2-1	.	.	TGTGCCAGCAGTTTACAGCAGACCACCTCCTACAATGAGCAGTTCTTC	CASSLQQTTSYNEQFF
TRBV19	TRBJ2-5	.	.	TGTGCCAGTAGTGACCAAGGTCAAGAGACCCAGTACTTC	CASSDQGQETQYF
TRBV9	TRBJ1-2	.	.	TGTGCCAGCAGCGACGGTAGTCCTTCCGGGGGCATAGGATATGGCTACACCTTC	CASSDGSPSGGIGYGYTF
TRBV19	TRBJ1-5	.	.	TGTGCCAGTAGTATAGTATCACTCATCGCGGGTAATCAGCCCCAGCATTTT	CASSIVSLIAGNQPQHF
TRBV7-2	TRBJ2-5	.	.	TGTGCCAGCAGCTTATCCACCCTCGAGACCCAGTACTTC	CASSLSTLETQYF
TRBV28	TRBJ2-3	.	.	TGTGCCAGCAGTTTTGAGGTTGTTGGACACAGCACAGATACGCAGTATTTT	CASSFEVVGHSTDTQYF
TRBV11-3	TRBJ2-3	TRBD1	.	TGTGCCAGCAGCTCCGGGACAGGGACCACAGATACGCAGTATTTT	CASSSGTGTTDTQYF
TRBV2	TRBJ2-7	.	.	TGTGCCAGTTTTCTTGGGGGTGAGCAGTACTTC	CASFLGGEQYF
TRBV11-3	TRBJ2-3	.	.	TGTGCCAGCAGCTTCCAACACGGGACAGATACGCAGTATTTT	CASSFQHGTDTQYF
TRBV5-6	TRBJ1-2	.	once	TGTGCCAGCAGCTTCCCAGGGCTTAATAACTATGGCTACACCTTC	CASSFPGLNNYGYTF
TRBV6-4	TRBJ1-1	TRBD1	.	TGTGCCAGCAGGCCGGACAGGGGGAACACTGAAGCTTTCTTT	CASRPDRGNTEAFF
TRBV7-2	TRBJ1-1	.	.	TGTGCCAGCAGCATAGGGGAGGGCACTGAAGCTTTCTTT	CASSIGEGTEAFF
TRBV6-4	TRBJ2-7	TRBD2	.	TGTGCCAGCAGTGACTTTTCCCCGACTAGCGGGAGGGCCCATCCGAGTGCCTACGAGCAGTACTTC	CASSDFSPTSGRAHPSAYEQYF
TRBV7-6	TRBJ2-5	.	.	TGTGCCAGCAGCTCCTTCAAGGAGGTCCAAGAGACCCAGTACTTC	CASSSFKEVQETQYF
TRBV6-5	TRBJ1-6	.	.	TGTGCCAGCAGTTACTCGAGGGCAGCCCTCCACTTT	CASSYSRAALHF
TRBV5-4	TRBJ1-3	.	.	TGTGCCAGCAGTAACGGTGGTGCCGGCTCTGGAAACACCATATATTTT	CASSNGGAGSGNTIYF
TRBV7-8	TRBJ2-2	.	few	TGTGCCAGCAGCTTGGGAGATGCCGGGGAGCTGTTTTTT	CASSLGDAGELFF
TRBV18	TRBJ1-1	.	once	TGTGCCAGCTCACCGTTGGACGGCAACACTGAAGCTTTCTTT	CASSPLDGNTEAFF
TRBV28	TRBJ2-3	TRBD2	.	TGTGCCAGCAGTTTCCTCCCCACTAGCGGGAGCCCCCCAGATACGCAGTATTTT	CASSFLPTSGSPPDTQYF
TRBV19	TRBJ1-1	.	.	TGTGCCAGTAGTCGCCAGTGGACTGAAGCTTTCTTT	CASSRQWTEAFF
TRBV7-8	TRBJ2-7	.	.	TGTGCCAGCAGCTTGGGCCTGAAGGGCTACGAGCAGTACTTC	CASSLGLKGYEQYF
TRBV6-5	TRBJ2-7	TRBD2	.	TGTGCCAGCAGCCGACTAGCGGGGAGCTCCTACGAGCAGTACTTC	CASSRLAGSSYEQYF
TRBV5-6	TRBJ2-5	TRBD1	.	TGTGCCAGCAGCCCACAGGGGCGGGAGACCCAGTACTTC	CASSPQGRETQYF
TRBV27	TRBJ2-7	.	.	TGTGCCAGCAGTCTCTCGGGGGACTACGAGCAGTACTTC	CASSLSGDYEQYF
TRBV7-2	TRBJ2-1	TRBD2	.	TGTGCCAGCAGCGCCCATAGCGGGAGCACCTACAATGAGCAGTTCTTC	CASSAHSGSTYNEQFF
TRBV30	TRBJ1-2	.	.	TGTGCCCGATCGAGGGGAGATGGCTACACCTTC	CARSRGDGYTF
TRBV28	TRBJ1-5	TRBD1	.	TGTGCCAGCAGGTCCCGGAAACAGGGGGCCGGTCAGCCCCAGCATTTT	CASRSRKQGAGQPQHF
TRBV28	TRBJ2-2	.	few	TGTGCCACCCGGGTGGCGGCGAACACCGGGGAGCTGTTTTTT	CATRVAANTGELFF
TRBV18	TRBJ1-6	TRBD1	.	TGTGCCAGCTCACCTGGGACAGGGAGCTCACCCCTCCACTTT	CASSPGTGSSPLHF
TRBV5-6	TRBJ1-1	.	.	TGTGCCAGCAGCCATCCTAGACTACCCACAAACACTGAAGCTTTCTTT	CASSHPRLPTNTEAFF
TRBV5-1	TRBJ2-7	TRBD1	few	TGCGCCAGCAGCTTGGCCCCTCAATCTCGACAGGGGCCGTACTTC	CASSLAPQSRQGPYF
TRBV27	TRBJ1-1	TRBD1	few	TGTGCCAGCTACGACAGGGGGAGAGCTTTCTTT	CASYDRGRAFF
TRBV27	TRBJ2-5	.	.	TGTGCCAGCAGTTTTGTTACAGGTGGTTCGGAGACCCAGTACTTC	CASSFVTGGSETQYF
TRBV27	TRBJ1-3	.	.	TGTGCCAGCAGTTCCGGGGTCTTTGGAAACACCATATATTTT	CASSSGVFGNTIYF
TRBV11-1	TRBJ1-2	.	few	TGTGCCAGCAGCTCCAACTCGGGACCCTCTAACTATGGCTACACCTTC	CASSSNSGPSNYGYTF
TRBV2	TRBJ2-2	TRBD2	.	TGTGCCTCCAAATTGGCTAGCGGGAACACCGGGGAGCTGTTTTTT	CASKLASGNTGELFF
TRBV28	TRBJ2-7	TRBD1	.	TGTGCCAGCAGTCTGACAGGGGCGAATTACGAGCAGTACTTC	CASSLTGANYEQYF
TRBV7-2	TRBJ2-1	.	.	TGTGCCAGCAGCCAGCGGCCCGGACTAAGGGGCGATCCATACAATGAGCAGTTCTTC	CASSQRPGLRGDPYNEQFF
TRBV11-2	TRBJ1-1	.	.	TGTGCCAGCAGCAACCCAGGGGTCGGCGCTGAAGCTTTCTTT	CASSNPGVGAEAFF
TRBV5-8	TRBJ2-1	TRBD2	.	TGTGCCAGCAGCTCGGGGTTGCGGGAGATTGCTGAGCAGTTCTTC	CASSSGLREIAEQFF
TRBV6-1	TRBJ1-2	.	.	TGTGCCAGCAGTGTAAGCTATGGCTACACCTTC	CASSVSYGYTF
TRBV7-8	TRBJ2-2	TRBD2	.	TGTGCCAGCAGCCCGGGACTAGCGGGAGGTCACGGGGAGCTGTTTTTT	CASSPGLAGGHGELFF
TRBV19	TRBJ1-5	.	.	TGTGCCAGTAGTATAGCCGCTGGATCATCATACCAGCCCCAGCATTTT	CASSIAAGSSYQPQHF
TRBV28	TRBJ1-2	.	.	TGTGCCAGCAGTGTGGCAAGGAGTTATGGCTACACCTTC	CASSVARSYGYTF
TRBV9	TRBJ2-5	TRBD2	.	TGTGCCAGCAGCCTCAGCGGGGGTGAACAAGAGACCCAGTACTTC	CASSLSGGEQETQYF
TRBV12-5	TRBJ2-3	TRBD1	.	TGTGCTAGTGGCCCAGACCACAGGGGGAACGCAGATACGCAGTATTTT	CASGPDHRGNADTQYF
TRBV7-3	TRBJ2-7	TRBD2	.	TGTGCCAGCAGCCCGACTAGCTCGGGCGAGCAGTACTTC	CASSPTSSGEQYF
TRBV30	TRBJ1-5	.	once	TGTGCCTGGAGTCACGAATGGGGGCGGAGGGGCAATCAGCCCCAGCATTTT	CAWSHEWGRRGNQPQHF
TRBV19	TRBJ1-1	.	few	TGTGCCAGTAGTACCCGGTTGGGGGGGAGGTATGCTGAAGCTTTCTTT	CASSTRLGGRYAEAFF
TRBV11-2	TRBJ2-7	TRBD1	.	TGTGCCAGCAGCTTAGTTGGGACAGGGCAGTACGAGCAGTACTTC	CASSLVGTGQYEQYF
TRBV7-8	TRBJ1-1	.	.	TGTGCCAGCAGCTTACAGGCGGGGCCTAGCACTGAAGCTTTCTTT	CASSLQAGPSTEAFF
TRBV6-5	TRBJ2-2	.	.	TGTGCCAGCAGCCGGACAGTTTCCAACACCGGGGAGCTGTTTTTT	CASSRTVSNTGELFF
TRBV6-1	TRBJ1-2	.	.	TGTGCCAGCAGTGAAGAGGGGAGGTATGGCTACACCTTC	CASSEEGRYGYTF